The rows below give T cell receptor beta chains drawn from one sample of a study of T cell responses to AZD1222 COVID-19 vaccine. Method: immunoSEQ multiplex PCR; TCRdb's copy keeps in-frame clones and lacks some. The repertoire holds about 150,000 clones, with about 90% as singletons. Sequenced material: peripheral blood, taken on day 0 of AZD1222 vaccination. The receptors come from an adult in good health. Both conserved end residues are part of each CDR3. The order of the fields is V gene, clone size, D gene, J gene, CDR3 protein, CDR3 DNA. D genes are given only for firm matches. Rows may omit the clone size; those that give it use once, few, many or a size class.

TRBV11-3,NA,TRBD2,TRBJ2-1,CASSLGGLAEQFF,TGTGCCAGCAGCTTAGGGGGACTAGCTGAGCAGTTCTTC
TRBV7-9,NA,NA,TRBJ2-2,CASSLAGEVGELFF,TGTGCCAGCAGCTTAGCAGGGGAAGTCGGGGAGCTGTTTTTT
TRBV19,NA,NA,TRBJ2-5,CASSARTSGQLRETQYF,TGTGCCAGTAGTGCCCGGACGTCGGGACAACTGAGGGAGACCCAGTACTTC
TRBV24-1,NA,NA,TRBJ2-1,CATSGYTRSEQFF,TGTGCCACCAGTGGTTACACGCGTAGTGAGCAGTTCTTC
TRBV28,NA,TRBD2,TRBJ2-3,CASISGGPADTQYF,TGTGCCAGCATCTCGGGAGGGCCGGCAGATACGCAGTATTTT
TRBV4-1,NA,TRBD2,TRBJ2-7,CASSQGLAGSFSYEQYF,TGCGCCAGCAGCCAGGGACTAGCGGGTTCCTTCTCCTACGAGCAGTACTTC
TRBV6-5,NA,TRBD1,TRBJ2-7,CASRGQGASEQYF,TGTGCCAGCCGGGGACAGGGGGCCTCCGAGCAGTACTTC
TRBV4-1,NA,NA,TRBJ1-1,CASSPGSRFAMNTEAFF,TGCGCCAGCAGCCCAGGTTCGCGCTTTGCTATGAACACTGAAGCTTTCTTT
TRBV4-3,NA,NA,TRBJ2-1,CASSQERQAFNEQFF,TGCGCCAGCAGCCAAGAGCGTCAGGCTTTCAATGAGCAGTTCTTC
TRBV10-3,NA,NA,TRBJ2-3,CAISDSDSAVDTQYF,TGTGCCATCAGTGATTCAGACTCTGCTGTAGATACGCAGTATTTT
TRBV15,NA,NA,TRBJ1-1,CATSSELGSNTEAFF,TGTGCCACCAGCAGCGAGCTGGGCAGTAACACTGAAGCTTTCTTT
TRBV11-2,few,TRBD1,TRBJ2-7,CASSLSRGLHEQYF,TGTGCCAGCAGCTTAAGTAGGGGGCTGCACGAGCAGTACTTC
TRBV10-3,NA,NA,TRBJ2-7,CAISAVGGYEQYF,TGTGCCATCAGTGCTGTAGGAGGCTACGAGCAGTACTTC
TRBV9,NA,NA,TRBJ1-3,CASSVGEGAGNTIYF,TGTGCCAGCAGCGTAGGTGAGGGGGCTGGAAACACCATATATTTT
TRBV7-2,NA,NA,TRBJ1-2,CASSLTGRYGYTF,TGTGCCAGCAGCTTAACAGGGAGATACGGCTACACCTTC
TRBV3-1/TRBV3-2,NA,NA,TRBJ1-2,CASTTGGRQGYTF,TGTGCCAGCACCACCGGGGGGAGGCAGGGCTACACCTTC
TRBV3-1/TRBV3-2,NA,NA,TRBJ1-2,CASTTRGGVDGYTF,TGTGCCAGCACCACGAGGGGGGGAGTGGATGGCTACACCTTC
TRBV4-2,NA,TRBD1,TRBJ1-6,CASSLTGQGDSPLHF,TGTGCCAGCAGCCTAACGGGACAGGGAGATTCACCCCTCCACTTT
TRBV24-1,NA,TRBD2,TRBJ2-1,CATSDYERDYNEQFF,TGTGCCACCAGTGATTACGAGCGGGATTACAATGAGCAGTTCTTC
TRBV19,NA,NA,TRBJ2-6,CASSIEVGGANVLTF,TGTGCCAGTAGTATCGAGGTGGGCGGGGCCAACGTCCTGACTTTC
TRBV18,NA,NA,TRBJ1-4,CASSPQYSATNEKLFF,TGTGCCAGCTCACCACAGTACAGTGCAACTAATGAAAAACTGTTTTTT
TRBV9,NA,TRBD1,TRBJ1-4,CASSPRLGGGHNEKLFF,TGTGCCAGCAGCCCCCGTTTGGGAGGGGGCCACAATGAAAAACTGTTTTTT
TRBV11-3,NA,TRBD1,TRBJ2-2,CASSLGGTANTGELFF,TGTGCCAGCAGCTTGGGTGGGACAGCGAACACCGGGGAGCTGTTTTTT
TRBV7-9,NA,NA,TRBJ1-6,CASSLETRALHF,TGTGCCAGCAGCTTAGAGACCAGGGCTCTCCACTTT
TRBV18,once,NA,TRBJ2-5,CASSPPYQETQYF,TGTGCCAGCTCACCACCGTACCAAGAGACCCAGTACTTC
TRBV27,once,TRBD1,TRBJ2-7,CASSVTGTGDYEQYF,TGTGCCAGCAGCGTCACCGGGACAGGGGACTACGAGCAGTACTTC
TRBV4-3,NA,TRBD1,TRBJ1-2,CASSQEGTGDRLGYTF,TGCGCCAGCAGCCAAGAGGGGACAGGAGACCGGCTAGGCTACACCTTC
TRBV19,NA,NA,TRBJ1-1,CASSIGRQNTEAFF,TGTGCCAGTAGTATAGGACGGCAGAACACTGAAGCTTTCTTT
TRBV7-2,NA,TRBD1,TRBJ2-7,CASSPYGDRVHYEQYF,TGTGCCAGCAGCCCTTACGGGGACAGGGTCCACTACGAGCAGTACTTC
TRBV4-3,once,NA,TRBJ1-3,CASSQVVGHPGNTIYF,TGCGCCAGCAGCCAGGTTGTAGGACACCCTGGAAACACCATATATTTT
TRBV19,NA,NA,TRBJ2-2,CASSINAGELFF,TGTGCCAGTAGTATAAATGCCGGGGAGCTGTTTTTT
TRBV11-1,NA,NA,TRBJ1-6,CASSTEGRYSPLHF,TGTGCCAGCAGCACCGAAGGGCGGTATTCACCCCTCCACTTT
TRBV19,NA,NA,TRBJ1-5,CASTAFRDQPQHF,TGTGCCAGTACAGCATTCCGCGATCAGCCCCAGCATTTT
TRBV6-1,NA,NA,TRBJ2-7,CASSESLMGTLTYEQYF,TGTGCCAGCAGTGAAAGTCTAATGGGCACTCTTACCTACGAGCAGTACTTC
TRBV4-3,once,TRBD1,TRBJ1-1,CASSQGSGTANTEAFF,TGCGCCAGCAGCCAAGGTAGCGGGACAGCAAACACTGAAGCTTTCTTT
TRBV11-3,NA,NA,TRBJ2-3,CASSSSTDTQYF,TGTGCCAGCAGCTCAAGCACAGATACGCAGTATTTT
TRBV12-3/TRBV12-4,NA,NA,TRBJ2-1,CASSFGQEQFF,TGTGCCAGCAGTTTCGGGCAAGAGCAGTTCTTC
TRBV5-6,NA,TRBD2,TRBJ2-7,CASSLTSGRLGYEQYF,TGTGCCAGCAGCCTGACTAGCGGGAGGCTAGGTTACGAGCAGTACTTC
TRBV28,NA,TRBD2,TRBJ2-7,CASREAGGAHEQYF,TGTGCCAGCAGAGAGGCGGGAGGGGCCCACGAGCAGTACTTC
TRBV19,NA,NA,TRBJ2-7,CASSIISQGGEQYF,TGTGCCAGTAGTATCATATCACAGGGAGGCGAGCAGTACTTC
TRBV28,NA,NA,TRBJ2-2,CASSSLTGKVGELFF,TGTGCCAGCAGTTCTCTCACAGGCAAAGTCGGGGAGCTGTTTTTT
TRBV11-2,few,NA,TRBJ2-7,CASSFGVDYEQYF,TGTGCCAGCAGCTTCGGGGTTGACTACGAGCAGTACTTC
TRBV21-1,NA,NA,TRBJ2-2,CASSQEERPGELFF,TGTGCCAGCAGCCAAGAGGAAAGGCCCGGGGAGCTGTTTTTT
TRBV3-1/TRBV3-2,NA,NA,TRBJ1-5,CASSQGYSGGQPQHF,TGTGCCAGCAGCCAAGGGTATTCGGGGGGTCAGCCCCAGCATTTT
TRBV4-3,once,TRBD2,TRBJ2-7,CASSPASGLYYEQYF,TGCGCCAGCAGCCCCGCCTCGGGACTATACTACGAGCAGTACTTC
TRBV18,NA,NA,TRBJ1-4,CASSHAATNEKLFF,TGTGCCAGCTCCCACGCTGCAACTAATGAAAAACTGTTTTTT
TRBV5-4,NA,NA,TRBJ2-3,CASSLAGIRGGTSSTDTQYF,TGTGCCAGCAGCTTGGCCGGGATCCGTGGCGGGACCTCTAGCACAGATACGCAGTATTTT
TRBV18,NA,NA,TRBJ2-3,CASSPSGTDTQYF,TGTGCCAGCTCACCAAGTGGCACAGATACGCAGTATTTT
TRBV12-3/TRBV12-4,NA,NA,TRBJ2-7,CASTLGSYEQYF,TGTGCCAGCACCTTAGGGAGCTACGAGCAGTACTTC
TRBV6-1,NA,TRBD1,TRBJ1-2,CASSEIRGTGHGYTF,TGTGCCAGCAGTGAAATAAGGGGGACAGGGCACGGCTACACCTTC
TRBV16,NA,NA,TRBJ1-3,CASSQQVGNTIYF,TGTGCCAGCAGCCAGCAGGTCGGAAACACCATATATTTT